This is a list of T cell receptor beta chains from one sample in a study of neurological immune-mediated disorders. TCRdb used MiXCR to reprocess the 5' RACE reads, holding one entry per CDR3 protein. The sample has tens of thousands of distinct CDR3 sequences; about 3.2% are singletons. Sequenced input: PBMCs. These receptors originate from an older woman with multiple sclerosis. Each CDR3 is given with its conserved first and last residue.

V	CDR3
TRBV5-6	CASSLAQGSNQPQHF
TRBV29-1	CSAVAGWAGELFF
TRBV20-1	CSARDGKGQQPQHF
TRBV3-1	CASTRRGYNEQFF
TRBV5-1	CASSLGGNNQPQHF
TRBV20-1	CSASHTIAAQETQYF
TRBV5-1	CASSLEGLQGYGYTF
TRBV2	CASVPIFNEQFF
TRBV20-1	CSASSHQGAWGYTF
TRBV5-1	CASSPRVAGGNEQFF
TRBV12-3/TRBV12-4	CASTQLAPGTGELFF
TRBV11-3	CASSFTFPDTQYF
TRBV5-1	CASSLNGRGPYEQYF
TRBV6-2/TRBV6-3	CASADARDYGYTF
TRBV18	CASSPSSGGLIDTQYF
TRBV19	CASSPRTGEVGYTF
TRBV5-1	CASSTPGLAGGKETQYF
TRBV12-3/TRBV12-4	CASSVGQQETQYF
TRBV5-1	CASSLGQGATNEKLFF
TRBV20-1	CSARTTADGNQPQHF
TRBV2	CASSTQGIYGYTF
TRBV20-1	CSARGPTLNTQYF
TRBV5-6	CASSLELGGGYNEQFF
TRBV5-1	CASSLGNDRAQPQHF
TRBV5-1	CASSLEDHNEKLFF
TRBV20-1	CSARDRGQGDYGYTF
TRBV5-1	CASSGGLASYNEQFF
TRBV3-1	CASSQWTSGGREETQYF
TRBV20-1	CSVVSGGNLEYF
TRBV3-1	CASSQWEGYTF
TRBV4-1	CASSVPGRSNTEAFF
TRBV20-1	CSARAQNYEQYF
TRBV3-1	CASSQGQRANGYTF
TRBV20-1	CSPYIGLAGNYEQYF
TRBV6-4	CASSGTGDTGELFF
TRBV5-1	CASSLGEPAPRDGYTF
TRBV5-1	CASSSLGGGTDTQYF
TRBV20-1	CSARDGPTEAFF
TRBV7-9	CASSSPTGTTGELFF
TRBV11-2	CASSPNHRRTDTQYF
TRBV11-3	CASSIDLRGSNEQFF
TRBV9	CASSVAQGALYEQYF
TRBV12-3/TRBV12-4	CASSFPTSGETQYF
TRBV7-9	CASSSYYEQYF
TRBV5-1	CASSFEGRSYNSPLHF
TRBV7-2	CASSLAGTEDYYGYTF
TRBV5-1	CASMDENEQYF
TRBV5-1	CASSPDVNRETQYF
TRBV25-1	CASTGGTEQKNIQYF
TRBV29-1	CSVKQGISSETQYF
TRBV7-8	CASSVEVNTEAFF
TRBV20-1	CSARGRHIYSNQPQHF
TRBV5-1	CASSPSPQETQYF
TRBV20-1	CSAPNRDKRYEQYF
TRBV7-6	CASSLGVPQLAGELFF
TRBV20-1	CSASSGLAGEQETQYF
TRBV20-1	CSVQGGNQPQHF
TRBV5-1	CASSYGNSYNEQFF